This T cell receptor beta chain was identified in a study of blood T cell repertoires in COVID-19. Study context: Sites in the United States, Italy and Spain provided acute and convalescent COVID-19 samples. In each case, the material was cDNA or gDNA derived from T cells, B-cell-depleted T cells, or PBMCs.

The CDR3 consists of 15 residues. In germline, CDR1 is LGHNA, CDR2 YNFKEQ. With 0 bases removed from V and 0 bases from J, the gap between germline ends came to 9 bases. In the original processing: Reference gene primers were amplified, and this amplification served to estimate nucleated cell counts. Clones were sequenced by immunoSEQ multiplex PCR, and TCRdb holds only the in-frame ones, with some missing. V and J calls plus clone size are reproduced from that table; the DNA served to infer D and trimming. The sample has 120,000 or so clones, about four fifths seen once. The genes are TRBV4-2 and TRBJ2-7, with D possibly matching TRBD1 (6 bases). This receptor was identified in a woman aged 55-75 years with acute or convalescent COVID-19. Sequencing was done on a sample of peripheral blood. CDR3 protein: CASSQERTASYEQYF. The CDR3 DNA sequence: TGTGCCAGCAGCCAAGAGCGGACAGCCTCCTACGAGCAGTACTTC.